A single sample is the source of the 18 T cell receptor beta chains below, sequenced in a study of OX40 agonist ivuxolimab in advanced cancers. This table comes from immunoSEQ multiplex PCR, and its TCRdb copy is limited to in-frame clones, with some not included. Of around 100,000 clones in the sample, approximately 90% were seen once. The sample consisted of CD4+ or CD8+ T cells sorted from blood, taken in a trial of the OX40 agonist ivuxolimab. These receptors originate from an adult with an advanced solid tumor such as melanoma, head and neck, liver or kidney cancer.

Remarks on this clone: This sample also contains other DNA sequences that code for the same CDR3. The chain recombines TRBV18 with TRBJ2-7, with D maybe TRBD2 (6 bases). Trimming removed 0 bases at V and 2 bases at J, with 8 bases between. Per germline, CDR1 KGHSH and CDR2 LQKENI. The CDR3 is 14 amino acids. The DNA of the CDR3 is TGTGCCAGCTCACCACCGCGGGGACCCTACGAGCAGTACTTC. Amino acids: CASSPPRGPYEQYF. The whole variable domain, remainder taken from reference TRBV18 and TRBJ2-7, is NAGVMQNPRHLVRRRGQEARLRCSPMKGHSHVYWYRQLPEEGLKFMVYLQKENIIDESGMPKERFSAEFPKEGPSILRIQQVVRGDSAAYFCASSPPRGPYEQYFGPGTRLTVT.

The rearrangement links TRBV28 to TRBJ2-7; no clear D gene. Germline V lookup: CDR1 MDHEN, CDR2 SYDVKM. There are 13 residues in the CDR3. The V end was cut by 3 bases, the J end by 4 bases, with 10 bases between. The CDR3 spells CASSFSLHYEQYF. DNA of the CDR3: TGTGCCAGCAGTTTTTCCTTACATTACGAGCAGTACTTC.

The chain has TRBV2 and TRBJ2-5; D might be TRBD2 (6 bases). V was cut by 6 bases and J by 4 bases, with 21 bases left in between. The germline CDR1 and CDR2 sequences are SNHLY and FYNNEI. The length of the CDR3 is 16 residues. CDR3 amino acids: CASSARSPSVRETQYF. The CDR3 DNA is TGTGCCAGCAGCGCTAGGAGCCCTAGCGTCCGAGAGACCCAGTACTTC.

The rearrangement links TRBV18 to TRBJ2-1, with 8 bases matching TRBD2. Germline assignment: CDR1 KGHSH and CDR2 LQKENI. This CDR3 is built from 18 residues. The J segment lost 8 bases and the V segment lost 2 bases, leaving 17 bases of the junction unmatched. This CDR3 reads CASSPVYDRGRSADEQFF. The CDR3, as DNA: TGTGCCAGCTCACCAGTTTACGATCGCGGGAGGAGTGCCGATGAGCAGTTCTTC.

V and J are TRBV4-2 and TRBJ1-5; possibly TRBD1 for D (5 bases). Germline CDR1 LGHNA, CDR2 YNFKEQ. V was trimmed by 3 bases and J by 4 bases, leaving 10 bases between them. The length of the CDR3 is 14 residues. The CDR3 here is CASSHPGVNQPQHF. The CDR3 DNA reads TGTGCCAGCAGCCACCCGGGGGTTAATCAGCCCCAGCATTTT.

The chain combines TRBV29-1 with TRBJ1-3, with D unclear. V was trimmed by 6 bases and J by 0 bases, leaving 9 bases between them. CDR3 length: 13 residues. CDR1 is SQVTM and CDR2 is ANQGSEA in the germline V gene. The CDR3 DNA reads as TGCAGCGTATCCACGGGCTCTGGAAACACCATATATTTT. This gives the protein CSVSTGSGNTIYF.

The V and J genes are TRBV5-4 and TRBJ2-5; 15 bases are shared with TRBD2. There are 17 residues in the CDR3. CDR1 and CDR2 from the germline V gene are SGHNT and YYREEE (reference sequence). With 3 bases clipped from V and 4 bases from J, the junction kept 7 bases outside the gene matches. CDR3 nucleotides: TGTGCCAGCAGCTCTAGGACTAGCGGGAGGGGGAGAGAGACCCAGTACTTC. Amino acid sequence: CASSSRTSGRGRETQYF.

The rearrangement links TRBV7-2 to TRBJ2-2, with 8 bases aligning to TRBD1. This CDR3 contains 15 residues. Germline values: CDR1 SGHTA, CDR2 FQGNSA. After removal of 7 bases from V and 6 bases from J, the junction contained 10 bases not matched to a gene. CDR3 DNA sequence: TGTGCCAGCACCAAATCAGGGGGCAACGCCGGGGAGCTGTTTTTT. Amino acids: CASTKSGGNAGELFF.

The chain recombines TRBV18 with TRBJ1-3; maybe TRBD1 (5 bases). V dropped 2 bases and J dropped 0 bases, with 8 bases sitting between them. This CDR3 is 15 amino acids long. Per germline, CDR1 KGHSH and CDR2 LQKENI. The CDR3, as DNA: TGTGCCAGCTCACCAGGGGCCAACTCTGGAAACACCATATATTTT. Protein product: CASSPGANSGNTIYF.

This clone was recorded only once. The same CDR3 is also encoded by other DNA sequences in this sample. The rearrangement links TRBV7-7 to TRBJ2-5, with 8 bases fitting TRBD1. V lost 5 bases to trimming and J lost 2 bases; unmatched junction nucleotides: 1. The CDR3 is 13 amino acids. Germline CDR1 is SSHAT and CDR2 is FNYEAQ (reference sequence). In DNA, the CDR3 is TGTGCCAGCAGCAGGGACAGGCAAGAGACCCAGTACTTC. Translated, it gives CASSRDRQETQYF. The complete variable domain, with remaining parts taken from reference TRBV7-7 and TRBJ2-5, reads GAGVSQSPRYKVTKRGQDVTLRCDPISSHATLYWYQQALGQGPEFLTYFNYEAQPDKSGLPSDRFSAERPEGSISTLTIQRTEQRDSAMYRCASSRDRQETQYFGPGTRLLVL.

The gene calls are TRBV29-1 and TRBJ1-3; D unclear. This CDR3 comprises 13 residues. The V end lost 5 bases, the J end lost 2 bases, and 10 bases lay between the germline ends. Germline V lookup: CDR1 SQVTM, CDR2 ANQGSEA. For the CDR3, the DNA is TGCAGCGTTCTAGACGTGGCTGGAAACACCATATATTTT. Its protein is CSVLDVAGNTIYF. Variable domain in full (rest from reference TRBV29-1 and TRBJ1-3): SAVISQKPSRDICQRGTSLTIQCQVDSQVTMMFWYRQQPGQSLTLIATANQGSEATYESGFVIDKFPISRPNLTFSTLTVSNMSPEDSSIYLCSVLDVAGNTIYFGEGSWLTVV.

The genes are TRBV10-1 and TRBJ2-7; no reliable D call. V gave up 7 bases and J gave up 3 bases, with 4 bases separating them. Germline V gene lookup returns CDR1 WNHNN and CDR2 SYGVQD (reference sequence). The CDR3 runs 10 residues. Written as DNA, the CDR3 is TGCGCCAGCATCTACTACGAGCAGTACTTC. The encoded protein is CASIYYEQYF.

This clone occurred once. The J gene is TRBJ1-1, the V gene TRBV18; D remains unclear. This CDR3 region has 14 residues. V dropped 1 base and J dropped 3 bases, with 9 bases sitting between them. CDR1 KGHSH and CDR2 LQKENI come from the germline V gene. CDR3: CASSPRVSDTEAFF. CDR3 nucleotide sequence: TGTGCCAGCTCACCACGGGTGTCGGACACTGAAGCTTTCTTT. Based on the CDR3 plus reference TRBV18 and TRBJ1-1, the full variable domain is NAGVMQNPRHLVRRRGQEARLRCSPMKGHSHVYWYRQLPEEGLKFMVYLQKENIIDESGMPKERFSAEFPKEGPSILRIQQVVRGDSAAYFCASSPRVSDTEAFFGQGTRLTVV.

This clone has a single count. The J gene is TRBJ1-2, the V gene TRBV4-2; D gene unclear. In germline, CDR1 is LGHNA, CDR2 YNFKEQ. The CDR3 runs 13 residues. Trimming pared 0 bases from V and 8 bases from J, leaving 10 bases between. The CDR3 DNA sequence: TGTGCCAGCAGCCAAGAAACTCCGGGCGGCTACACCTTC. As protein: CASSQETPGGYTF.

The chain recombines TRBV11-2 with TRBJ1-1; D is undetermined. Germline CDR1 reads SGHAT; CDR2 reads FQNNGV. Trimming removed 4 bases from V and 0 bases from J, with 12 bases in between. CDR3 length: 15 amino acids. The CDR3 reads CASSSSLRMNTEAFF. CDR3 DNA: TGTGCCAGCAGCTCCTCCCTGCGGATGAACACTGAAGCTTTCTTT.

The chain has TRBV6-1 and TRBJ2-7; perhaps TRBD1 as D (5 bases). The CDR3 is 13 amino acids. Germline values: CDR1 MNHNS, CDR2 SASEGT. Trimming cost V 3 bases and J 9 bases, with 15 bases left between them. The CDR3 protein is CASSEFTDTGQYF. In DNA, the CDR3 is TGTGCCAGCAGTGAGTTTACGGACACCGGGCAGTACTTC.

CDR3 DNA: TGTGCCAGCAGCTTAACTCCCGTTCAGGGAGGGGACATTCAGTACTTC. Translating gives CASSLTPVQGGDIQYF. This sequence joins TRBV7-3 and TRBJ2-4; 7 bases are a match to TRBD2. In germline, CDR1 is SGHTA, CDR2 FQGTGA. CDR3 length equals 16 residues. Losses at the gene ends were 0 bases for V and 8 bases for J; bases not matched to a gene: 10.

This sequence joins TRBV30 and TRBJ2-3, with 10 bases matching TRBD2. Germline trimming cut 0 bases from V and 3 bases from J; bases unmatched to any gene: 3. The germline V gene encodes CDR1 GTSNPN and CDR2 SVGIG (reference sequence). This CDR3 has 15 residues. The CDR3 bases are TGTGCCTGGAGTGTAGGACTAGCGGCGACAGATACGCAGTATTTT. Protein sequence: CAWSVGLAATDTQYF.